One and the same sample provided the 15 T cell receptor beta chains below, sequenced in a study of blood T cell repertoires in COVID-19. The table came from immunoSEQ multiplex PCR; TCRdb's copy has only in-frame clones and leaves some out. The sample lists 110,000 to 150,000 clones, 78% occurring once. The sequenced sample consisted of PBMCs or T cells enriched from blood (not recorded which). These receptors were taken from a woman between 45 and 60 years old who had recovered from COVID-19.

This chain joins TRBV5-1 and TRBJ1-2, with 7 bases matching TRBD1. The CDR3 spans 16 residues. J gave up 4 bases and V 4 bases, and 13 bases lay outside the gene matches. Per the germline V gene, CDR1 is SGHRS and CDR2 is YFSETQ. The CDR3 DNA sequence: TGCGCCAGCAGCCAGGGGGACAGTCATGCGCCCTATGGCTACACCTTC. Translating it yields CASSQGDSHAPYGYTF.

This chain connects TRBV3-1 (or the pseudogene TRBV3-2) to TRBJ1-1, with unresolved D. The ends were cut back, 1 base at V and 3 bases at J, with 6 bases in the middle. The CDR3 is 13 residues long. CDR1 LGHDT and CDR2 YNNKEL come from the germline V gene (reference sequence). The CDR3 DNA sequence: TGTGCCAGCAGCCAAGTATGGCACACTGAAGCTTTCTTT. This translates into CASSQVWHTEAFF.

This clone was counted many times. For the CDR3, the DNA is TGTGCCAGCACCACGTCAGAAAATCAGCCCCAGCATTTT. Its protein is CASTTSENQPQHF. The chain couples TRBV2 to TRBJ1-5; D remains ambiguous. The CDR3 sequence is 13 residues long. V was trimmed by 7 bases and J by 4 bases, leaving 11 bases between them. Germline CDR1 reads SNHLY; CDR2 reads FYNNEI.

The chain combines TRBV30 with TRBJ1-2; a possible D gene is TRBD1 (5 bases). Germline loops: CDR1 GTSNPN, CDR2 SVGIG (reference sequence). This CDR3 contains 12 residues. Trimming took off 3 bases at V and 3 bases at J, with 8 bases between the two ends. CDR3: CAWRGVDYGYTF. The CDR3 DNA reads as TGTGCCTGGAGAGGGGTGGACTATGGCTACACCTTC.

This clone turned up a few times. CDR3 nucleotide sequence: TGTGCCAGCGACACCTCCGGGACAGCTAATTCACCCCTCCACTTT. Amino acid sequence: CASDTSGTANSPLHF. The chain is built from TRBV6-5 and TRBJ1-6; 7 bases fit TRBD1. V shed 8 bases and J 6 bases; nucleotides not matched to a gene: 10. This CDR3 has 15 amino acids. Germline V gene sequence: CDR1 MNHEY, CDR2 SVGAGI.

This chain uses TRBV7-9 with TRBJ2-1, with a possible D match to TRBD1 (8 bases). The CDR3 is 13 amino acids. Germline V lookup: CDR1 SEHNR, CDR2 FQNEAQ (reference sequence). Trimming took 3 bases from V and 9 from J, leaving 12 bases between them. In DNA, the CDR3 is TGTGCCAGCAGCTTTACAGGGGGGGCTGAGCAGTTCTTC. It encodes CASSFTGGAEQFF.

This clone appeared a few times. This rearrangement joins TRBV5-1 to TRBJ2-1, with D perhaps TRBD2 (6 bases). Trimming took off 3 bases at V and 6 bases at J, with 10 bases between the two ends. The CDR3 spans 13 residues. The germline CDR1 and CDR2 sequences are SGHRS and YFSETQ. The CDR3: CASSSDGGNEQFF. The CDR3 DNA is TGCGCCAGCAGCTCAGACGGGGGCAATGAGCAGTTCTTC.

The rearrangement uses TRBV27 and TRBJ1-5; 7 positions match TRBD1. Germline CDR1 reads MNHEY; CDR2 reads SMNVEV (reference sequence). Trimming removed 2 bases from V and 4 bases from J; junction bases left unmatched: 2. The CDR3 extends over 14 amino acids. The CDR3 protein is CASSLQGENQPQHF. The CDR3 DNA reads as TGTGCCAGCAGTTTACAGGGGGAGAATCAGCCCCAGCATTTT.

The chain is built from TRBV2 and TRBJ1-2; D is undetermined. Germline V CDR1 and CDR2: SNHLY, FYNNEI. This CDR3 spans 12 amino acids. Trimming cost V 4 bases and J 0 bases, with 3 bases left between them. CDR3 region: CASSVTNYGYTF. DNA for the CDR3: TGTGCCAGCAGTGTAACTAACTATGGCTACACCTTC.

J is TRBJ2-1 and V is TRBV19, with TRBD1 identical over 10 bases. The ends lost 6 bases at V and 9 bases at J; junction bases unmatched: 8. Germline V lookup: CDR1 LNHDA, CDR2 SQIVND (reference sequence). The CDR3 sequence is 14 residues long. The CDR3 is CASRLDRGRIEQFF. The CDR3 region has the DNA TGTGCCAGTAGACTCGACAGGGGGCGTATTGAGCAGTTCTTC.

V usage is TRBV2 and J usage is TRBJ1-5; D might be TRBD1 (5 bases). CDR3 length: 12 residues. CDR1 is SNHLY, CDR2 FYNNEI, per germline. The ends were cut back, 11 bases at V and 7 bases at J, with 15 bases in the middle. CDR3 loop: CALAKGRQPQHF. The CDR3 coding sequence is TGTGCCCTAGCTAAGGGGAGGCAGCCCCAGCATTTT.

This clone appeared a single time. J is TRBJ2-1 and V is TRBV6-4; 11 bases fit TRBD2. Germline trimming cut 5 bases from V and 0 bases from J; bases unmatched to any gene: 15. The CDR3 is 20 residues long. The germline CDR1 and CDR2 sequences are MRHNA and SNTAGT. The CDR3 protein is CASSTVAGGRSRSSYNEQFF. CDR3 sequence (DNA): TGTGCCAGCAGTACGGTAGCGGGGGGGCGATCCCGAAGCTCCTACAATGAGCAGTTCTTC.

The V gene is TRBV5-1, the J gene TRBJ1-6; weak D call: TRBD1 (6 bases). CDR1 is SGHRS and CDR2 is YFSETQ in the germline V gene. The CDR3 sequence is 16 residues long. V was pared by 0 bases and J by 4 bases, with 11 bases between. This CDR3 reads CASSLAGAQYNSPLHF. CDR3 bases: TGCGCCAGCAGCTTGGCAGGGGCCCAATATAATTCACCCCTCCACTTT.

This clone has only a few counts. The chain uses TRBV5-6 and TRBJ2-2, with D tentatively TRBD1 (5 bases). CDR1 and CDR2 from the germline V gene are SGHDT and YYEEEE. V lost 2 bases to trimming and J lost 2 bases, with 10 bases between them. The CDR3 sequence is 15 residues long. CDR3 sequence (DNA): TGTGCCAGCAGCTTCCGGACAAGTAACACCGGGGAGCTGTTTTTT. Translation: CASSFRTSNTGELFF. The entire variable domain, with the rest obtained from reference TRBV5-6 and TRBJ2-2, is as follows: DAGVTQSPTHLIKTRGQQVTLRCSPKSGHDTVSWYQQALGQGPQFIFQYYEEEERQRGNFPDRFSGHQFPNYSSELNVNALLLGDSALYLCASSFRTSNTGELFFGEGSRLTVL.

The chain is built from TRBV7-8 and TRBJ1-3; D is unclear. Trimming removed 6 bases from V and 0 bases from J, with 6 bases in between. The CDR3 length is 13 residues. The V gene's germline CDR1 is SGHVS and CDR2 FQNEAQ. The CDR3 region is CASSTDSGNTIYF. CDR3 nucleotide sequence: TGTGCCAGCAGTACTGACTCTGGAAACACCATATATTTT.